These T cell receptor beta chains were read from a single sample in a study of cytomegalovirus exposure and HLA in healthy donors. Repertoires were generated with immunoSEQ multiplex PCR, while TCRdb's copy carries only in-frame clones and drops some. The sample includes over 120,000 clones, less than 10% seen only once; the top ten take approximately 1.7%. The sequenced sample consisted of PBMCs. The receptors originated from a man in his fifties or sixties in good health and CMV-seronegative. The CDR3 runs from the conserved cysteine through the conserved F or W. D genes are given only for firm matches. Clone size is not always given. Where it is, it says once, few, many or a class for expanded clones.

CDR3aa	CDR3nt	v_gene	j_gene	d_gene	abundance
CASSKPGQKGGLYTF	TGTGCCAGCAGTAAACCGGGACAGAAGGGAGGACTCTACACCTTC	TRBV6-1	TRBJ1-2	TRBD1	few
CASRHLAGENTDTQYF	TGTGCCAGTAGACATCTAGCGGGTGAGAACACAGATACGCAGTATTTT	TRBV19	TRBJ2-3	TRBD2	.
CASTRQGNTEAFF	TGTGCCAGCACTAGACAGGGGAACACTGAAGCTTTCTTT	TRBV6-1	TRBJ1-1	TRBD1	few
CASSLGQNYGYTF	TGTGCCAGCAGCCTTGGACAGAACTATGGCTACACCTTC	TRBV7-3	TRBJ1-2	.	few
CASSWTGGKETQYF	TGCGCCAGCAGCTGGACAGGGGGGAAAGAGACCCAGTACTTC	TRBV4-1	TRBJ2-5	TRBD1	.
CASSTGQGNTEAFF	TGTGCCAGCAGCACCGGGCAGGGGAACACTGAAGCTTTCTTT	TRBV9	TRBJ1-1	.	.
CASSRSRGATNEKLFF	TGTGCCAGCAGCCGATCCAGGGGTGCAACTAATGAAAAACTGTTTTTT	TRBV27	TRBJ1-4	.	.
CAWSIRGGMNTEAFF	TGTGCCTGGAGTATTCGGGGGGGCATGAACACTGAAGCTTTCTTT	TRBV30	TRBJ1-1	.	.
CASSTRHRTAYEQYF	TGTGCCAGCAGCACACGGCACAGGACAGCCTACGAGCAGTACTTC	TRBV7-9	TRBJ2-7	.	.
CAISESPPSSSYNEQFF	TGTGCCATCAGTGAGTCGCCTCCTAGCAGCTCCTACAATGAGCAGTTCTTC	TRBV10-3	TRBJ2-1	.	few
CASGSQDYGYTF	TGTGCTAGTGGTTCCCAGGACTATGGCTACACCTTC	TRBV12-5	TRBJ1-2	.	few
CASSPNQGAGSYNSPLHF	TGTGCCAGCAGCCCGAACCAGGGGGCAGGGTCCTATAATTCACCCCTCCACTTT	TRBV5-4	TRBJ1-6	TRBD1	.
CASSPRQGAYEQYF	TGTGCCAGCAGCCCTCGACAGGGAGCCTACGAGCAGTACTTC	TRBV14	TRBJ2-7	TRBD1	.
CATSISQGRTPQHF	TGTGCCACCAGCATCTCCCAGGGCCGCACCCCCCAGCATTTT	TRBV15	TRBJ1-5	.	.
CASSPGTAGGGYTF	TGTGCCAGCAGTCCCGGGACAGCCGGTGGGGGCTACACCTTC	TRBV28	TRBJ1-2	TRBD1	few
CASSDSSGGRETQYF	TGTGCCAGCAGCGATTCTAGCGGGGGGCGGGAGACCCAGTACTTC	TRBV9	TRBJ2-5	TRBD2	few
CASSAVDSSNQPQHF	TGTGCCAGCAGTGCTGTGGACAGCAGCAATCAGCCCCAGCATTTT	TRBV6-1	TRBJ1-5	.	.
CASSDRGMNTEAFF	TGTGCCAGCAGTGATCGGGGGATGAACACTGAAGCTTTCTTT	TRBV6-1	TRBJ1-1	.	.
CASSYSETAPGEAFF	TGTGCCAGCAGTTACTCGGAGACAGCCCCCGGTGAAGCTTTCTTT	TRBV6-5	TRBJ1-1	.	few
CASSPDTINYGYTF	TGTGCCAGCAGTCCTGACACGATTAACTATGGCTACACCTTC	TRBV6-5	TRBJ1-2	.	few
CSGTVNTEAFF	TGCAGTGGTACAGTGAACACTGAAGCTTTCTTT	TRBV20-1	TRBJ1-1	.	.
CASSQVELAGPYEQYF	TGCGCCAGCAGCCAAGTGGAGTTAGCGGGGCCCTACGAGCAGTACTTC	TRBV4-1	TRBJ2-7	TRBD2	few